Listed below are T cell receptor beta chains from one sample, sequenced in a study of blood T cell dynamics during melanoma immunotherapy. The repertoire was sequenced with immunoSEQ multiplex PCR; TCRdb's copy has only in-frame clones and lacks some. The sample has approximately 4,400 clones; about four fifths are singletons. Sequenced here: blood, sampled from a patient treated with checkpoint blockade. The receptors here all came from a human donor with melanoma. CDR3s include the opening cysteine and the closing phenylalanine or tryptophan. The D gene is left open where the match is weak. Where a row states a size, it is once, few, many or the class of an expanded clone; other rows omit it.

v_call	j_call	clone_size	d_call	cdr3_aa	cdr3_nt
TRBV6-4	TRBJ1-2	few	-	CASSDSGANRRYTF	TGTGCCAGCAGTGACTCGGGGGCGAACAGGAGGTACACCTTC
TRBV7-9	TRBJ2-7	-	TRBD1	CASSSSQTGAYEQYF	TGTGCCAGCAGCTCCTCCCAGACAGGGGCTTACGAGCAGTACTTC
TRBV7-6	TRBJ2-7	-	TRBD1	CASSLEQGVSYEQYF	TGTGCCAGCAGCTTAGAACAGGGGGTCTCCTACGAGCAGTACTTC
TRBV11-3	TRBJ1-4	-	-	CASSPRGGGFVEKLFF	TGTGCCAGCAGCCCCCGGGGGGGCGGATTCGTTGAAAAACTGTTTTTT
TRBV30	TRBJ2-3	-	-	CAWGLGDTDTQYF	TGTGCCTGGGGTCTAGGAGACACAGATACGCAGTATTTT
TRBV6-5	TRBJ1-1	-	TRBD1	CASSYSSPGGNTEAFF	TGTGCCAGCAGTTACTCGAGTCCAGGGGGGAACACTGAAGCTTTCTTT
TRBV4-2	TRBJ2-7	-	TRBD1	CASSQLGQSLYEQYF	TGTGCCAGCAGCCAGCTGGGACAGTCTCTCTACGAGCAGTACTTC
TRBV5-1	TRBJ2-5	-	-	CASSSQWGNQETQYF	TGCGCCAGCAGCTCACAATGGGGGAACCAAGAGACCCAGTACTTC
TRBV7-8	TRBJ2-1	-	-	CASKMGPRDNEQFF	TGTGCCAGCAAGATGGGACCAAGGGACAATGAGCAGTTCTTC
TRBV15	TRBJ1-2	-	TRBD1	CATSRDRGTGGYGYTF	TGTGCCACCAGCAGAGATCGGGGGACAGGGGGGTATGGCTACACCTTC
TRBV5-1	TRBJ1-4	-	TRBD1	CASRDSEINEKLFF	TGCGCCAGCCGGGACAGCGAGATTAATGAAAAACTGTTTTTT
TRBV11-3	TRBJ2-1	-	-	CASSFPADNEQFF	TGTGCCAGCAGCTTTCCGGCGGACAATGAGCAGTTCTTC
TRBV10-3	TRBJ1-6	-	-	CAISEVDSPLHF	TGTGCCATCAGTGAAGTCGATTCACCCCTCCACTTT
TRBV7-2	TRBJ2-5	-	-	CASSLAVSGKTQYF	TGTGCCAGCAGCTTAGCGGTATCTGGGAAGACCCAGTACTTC
TRBV7-2	TRBJ1-4	-	TRBD1	CASGTGSEKLFF	TGTGCCAGCGGGACAGGGAGTGAAAAACTGTTTTTT
TRBV7-8	TRBJ2-5	-	-	CASSLTGYGETQYF	TGTGCCAGCAGCTTAACGGGTTACGGGGAGACCCAGTACTTC
TRBV4-3	TRBJ1-1	-	-	CASSLGTDREAFF	TGCGCCAGCAGCCTCGGCACAGACAGGGAAGCTTTCTTT
TRBV4-2	TRBJ2-7	-	TRBD2	CASSQGYSGASYEQYF	TGTGCCAGCAGCCAAGGGTATAGCGGGGCCTCCTACGAGCAGTACTTC
TRBV5-1	TRBJ1-2	-	-	CASSSSGTYNYGYTF	TGCGCCAGCAGCTCTTCAGGGACCTATAACTATGGCTACACCTTC
TRBV10-1	TRBJ2-2	-	TRBD1	CATNNRGRGAGELFF	TGCGCCACAAATAACAGGGGGCGAGGCGCCGGGGAGCTGTTTTTT
TRBV9	TRBJ1-3	-	-	CASAEGDGNTIYF	TGTGCCAGCGCGGAGGGGGATGGAAACACCATATATTTT
TRBV27	TRBJ1-1	-	-	CASSLQPGAGAFF	TGTGCCAGCAGTTTACAACCGGGGGCGGGAGCTTTCTTT
TRBV5-8	TRBJ2-1	-	-	CASSLGQFSYNEQFF	TGTGCCAGCAGCTTGGGACAGTTCTCCTACAATGAGCAGTTCTTC
TRBV5-1	TRBJ1-5	-	-	CASSFWGGSNQPQHF	TGCGCCAGCAGCTTTTGGGGGGGTAGCAATCAGCCCCAGCATTTT
TRBV11-2	TRBJ1-2	-	TRBD1	CASSLNTGGDYGYTF	TGTGCCAGCAGCTTAAATACAGGGGGGGACTATGGCTACACCTTC
TRBV6-5	TRBJ1-4	-	-	CASSYSGGTVEKLFF	TGTGCCAGCAGTTACTCGGGGGGTACGGTAGAAAAACTGTTTTTT